This T cell receptor (beta chain) derives from a study of blood T cell repertoires in COVID-19. The wider study: COVID-19 samples collected from the United States, Italy and Spain covered acute and convalescent phases. Nucleic acid was either cDNA or gDNA, and it came from T cells, B-cell-depleted T cells, or PBMCs.

Sequencing used immunoSEQ multiplex PCR; TCRdb keeps in-frame clones, though not all of them. The sample records 160,000 or so clones, 86% being singletons. There are 14 residues in the CDR3. CDR1 and CDR2 from the germline V gene are KGHDR and SFDVKD. V lost 0 bases to trimming and J lost 6 bases, with 8 bases between them. The material sequenced was peripheral blood. V gene TRBV24-1 combines with J gene TRBJ2-1, with D possibly TRBD1 on 5 matching bases. The receptor's source is a woman in her seventies with acute or convalescent COVID-19. The CDR3 DNA reads as TGTGCCACCAGTGATTTGAACCAGGGCAATGAGCAGTTCTTC. This translates into CATSDLNQGNEQFF.